These 22 T cell receptor beta chains came from one sample sequenced in a study of control samples from healthy donors and cancer patients. Clones were read by immunoSEQ multiplex PCR, and TCRdb kept only the in-frame ones, dropping some. This repertoire shows about 160,000 clones, less than 95% found once; its top ten account for around 15%. Sequencing was done on a sample of PBMCs. The receptors derive from a man aged 55 to 70 with colorectal cancer.

The V gene is TRBV5-1, the J gene TRBJ1-2; D remains unclear. The CDR3 totals 15 residues. V lost 2 bases and J lost 2, with 13 bases in between. Germline V CDR1 and CDR2: SGHRS, YFSETQ. For the CDR3, the DNA is TGCGCCAGCAGCTTTAGAGGCATCGAGAACTATGGCTACACCTTC. Its translation is CASSFRGIENYGYTF.

The chain recombines TRBV19 with TRBJ1-1; no clear D gene. This CDR3 is built from 14 residues. Between the trimmed V and J ends, which lost 5 bases and 1 base, there was a span of 11 bases. Germline V gives CDR1 LNHDA, CDR2 SQIVND (reference sequence). The chain's CDR3 is CASSLGYRNTEAFF. CDR3 bases: TGTGCCAGTAGTTTGGGGTACAGGAACACTGAAGCTTTCTTT.

Points on this clone: Other DNA sequences in the same sample also yield this CDR3. The CDR3 region has the DNA TGCGCCAGCAGCTTACAGGGGGCGCAAGAGACCCAGTACTTC. This codes for CASSLQGAQETQYF. This rearrangement joins TRBV5-1 to TRBJ2-5, with TRBD1 matching over 9 bases. The CDR3 contains 14 residues. The V gene's germline CDR1 is SGHRS and CDR2 YFSETQ. J gave up 2 bases and V 2 bases, and 1 base lay outside the gene matches. The entire variable domain, with the rest obtained from reference TRBV5-1 and TRBJ2-5, is as follows: KAGVTQTPRYLIKTRGQQVTLSCSPISGHRSVSWYQQTPGQGLQFLFEYFSETQRNKGNFPGRFSGRQFSNSRSEMNVSTLELGDSALYLCASSLQGAQETQYFGPGTRLLVL.

This clone was found once. The gene calls are TRBV28 and TRBJ2-2; a weak D match, TRBD2 (6 bases). The ends were cut back, 6 bases at V and 2 bases at J, with 13 bases in the middle. This CDR3 spans 15 amino acids. Germline CDR1 is MDHEN and CDR2 is SYDVKM. CDR3 sequence: CASRIGTPNTGELFF. In DNA, the CDR3 is TGTGCCAGCAGAATCGGGACTCCTAACACCGGGGAGCTGTTTTTT.

The chain combines TRBV6-5 with TRBJ1-6, with 7 bases identical to TRBD1. V lost 6 bases to trimming and J lost 10 bases; unmatched junction nucleotides: 6. The germline V gene has CDR1 MNHEY and CDR2 SVGAGI. This CDR3 comprises 13 residues. CDR3 nucleotides: TGTGCCAGCAGGGGGGACAGCAGCTCACCCCTCCACTTT. Translated: CASRGDSSSPLHF.

The chain carries TRBV12-3 or TRBV12-4 and TRBJ1-2, with D possibly being TRBD1 (5 bases). Trimming took 0 bases from V and 8 from J, leaving 7 bases between them. CDR3 size: 12 residues. CDR3 in amino acids: CASSLAQVGYTF. CDR3 sequence (DNA): TGTGCCAGCAGTTTAGCACAGGTCGGCTACACCTTC.

This clone was counted once. This rearrangement joins TRBV4-1 to TRBJ1-1; D may be TRBD1 (6 bases). The ends were cut back, 1 base at V and 5 bases at J, with 17 bases in the middle. The germline gives CDR1 MGHRA, CDR2 YSYEKL. The CDR3 extends over 16 amino acids. CDR3 region: CASSQGPPGARTEAFF. Here the CDR3 DNA reads TGCGCCAGCAGCCAAGGCCCCCCGGGGGCGCGGACTGAAGCTTTCTTT.

The V gene is TRBV18, the J gene TRBJ1-4, with D uncertain. The V end was cut by 3 bases, the J end by 6 bases, with 5 bases between. Germline CDR1 KGHSH, CDR2 LQKENI. The CDR3 contains 12 residues. The CDR3 reads CASSPMDEKLFF. For the CDR3, the DNA is TGTGCCAGCTCACCGATGGATGAAAAACTGTTTTTT.

The genes are TRBV18 and TRBJ2-2; the match to TRBD2 covers 7 bases. The CDR3 has 14 residues. J gave up 6 bases and V 2 bases, and 3 bases lay outside the gene matches. Germline V lookup: CDR1 KGHSH, CDR2 LQKENI. CDR3 protein: CASSPTGGSGELFF. The CDR3 nucleotides read TGTGCCAGCTCACCAACCGGGGGGTCCGGGGAGCTGTTTTTT.

The chain links TRBV6-5 to TRBJ2-4; D gene ambiguous. The germline gives CDR1 MNHEY, CDR2 SVGAGI. V lost 6 bases and J 8 bases, leaving 11 bases between the germline ends. The CDR3 runs to 12 residues. The DNA of the CDR3 is TGTGCCAGCAGCCCCTCGGGTTACATTCAGTACTTC. It codes for CASSPSGYIQYF.

This clone was observed a handful of times. The chain joins TRBV19 to TRBJ2-3; D could derive from TRBD1 or TRBD2 (5 bases each). Germline V gene lookup returns CDR1 LNHDA and CDR2 SQIVND (reference sequence). V was trimmed by 4 bases and J by 4 bases, leaving 15 bases between them. The CDR3 runs to 15 residues. The CDR3 region has the DNA TGTGCCAGTAGTAGAGGGACGTTTTTAGCAGATACGCAGTATTTT. Residues: CASSRGTFLADTQYF.

The rearrangement links TRBV6-5 to TRBJ1-2; 10 bases map to TRBD1. Germline V gene sequence: CDR1 MNHEY, CDR2 SVGAGI. This CDR3 is built from 15 residues. Losses at the gene ends were 8 bases for V and 4 bases for J; bases not matched to a gene: 10. Here the CDR3 reads CASSIGGQGTYGYTF. CDR3 DNA sequence: TGTGCCAGCTCAATCGGGGGACAGGGGACCTATGGCTACACCTTC.

The chain couples TRBV19 to TRBJ1-1; 8 nucleotides align to TRBD1. The ends lost 6 bases at V and 6 bases at J; junction bases unmatched: 9. Germline V CDR1 and CDR2: LNHDA, SQIVND (reference sequence). The CDR3 is 14 residues long. CDR3 amino acids: CASSGPTGGAEAFF. CDR3 sequence (DNA): TGTGCCAGTAGCGGGCCTACAGGGGGGGCTGAAGCTTTCTTT. The full variable domain, completed using reference TRBV19 and TRBJ1-1, is DGGITQSPKYLFRKEGQNVTLSCEQNLNHDAMYWYRQDPGQGLRLIYYSQIVNDFQKGDIAEGYSVSREKKESFPLTVTSAQKNPTAFYLCASSGPTGGAEAFFGQGTRLTVV.

About this clone itself: The sample holds other DNA sequences that translate to the same CDR3. The chain links TRBV12-3 or TRBV12-4 to TRBJ1-1; D is ambiguous. Trimming left V 5 bases short and J 0 bases short, with 7 bases between. The CDR3 length is 13 residues. The CDR3 protein is CASSPQVNTEAFF. As DNA, the CDR3 is TGTGCCAGCAGTCCCCAGGTGAACACTGAAGCTTTCTTT.

The chain employs TRBV29-1 and TRBJ2-5, with D unclear. Trimming took 6 bases from V and 1 from J, leaving 3 bases between them. Germline loops: CDR1 SQVTM, CDR2 ANQGSEA. CDR3 length: 10 amino acids. The CDR3, as DNA: TGCAGCGTCTTCCAAGAGACCCAGTACTTC. It codes for CSVFQETQYF.

The CDR3 bases are TGTGCCAGTAGTAAGGGGGACGGGGTGGGTCAAGAGACCCAGTACTTC. Translation gives CASSKGDGVGQETQYF. This chain links TRBV19 with TRBJ2-5; D may be TRBD1 (6 bases). CDR3 length: 16 amino acids. V lost 4 bases and J 2 bases, leaving 17 bases between the germline ends. CDR1 and CDR2 from the germline V gene are LNHDA and SQIVND (reference sequence).

The CDR3 DNA is TGTGCCAGCAGCTCTGACACAGGCAATGAAGCTTTCTTT. It translates to CASSSDTGNEAFF. The chain combines TRBV12-3 or TRBV12-4 with TRBJ1-1; D might be TRBD1 (5 bases). With 6 bases removed from V and 7 bases from J, the gap between germline ends came to 15 bases. This CDR3 contains 13 residues.

The V call is TRBV29-1, the J call TRBJ2-7; 7 bases are a match to TRBD1. CDR3 length: 13 residues. Germline CDR1 reads SQVTM; CDR2 reads ANQGSEA. V trimming: 7 bases; J trimming: 6 bases; junction bases outside the gene matches: 12. CDR3: CSAFGQAFGEQYF. The DNA of the CDR3 is TGCAGCGCCTTCGGACAGGCATTTGGCGAGCAGTACTTC.

The rearrangement links TRBV19 to TRBJ1-5; possible D gene TRBD1, 5 bases. The germline V and J ends were trimmed by 8 bases and 7 bases, with 15 bases remaining between them. Per the germline V gene, CDR1 is LNHDA and CDR2 is SQIVND (reference sequence). This CDR3 has 13 residues. CDR3 protein: CASRQGGGQPQHF. The CDR3 bases are TGTGCCAGTCGCCAGGGAGGAGGACAGCCCCAGCATTTT.

This sequence joins TRBV11-2 and TRBJ2-7; tentatively, D is TRBD1 (5 bases). Germline CDR1 reads SGHAT; CDR2 reads FQNNGV. The CDR3 is made up of 15 amino acids. The V end lost 1 base, the J end lost 0 bases, and 10 bases lay between the germline ends. The CDR3 bases are TGTGCCAGCAGCTTAGGGCCGCAGGGCTCCTACGAGCAGTACTTC. Protein product: CASSLGPQGSYEQYF.

The chain combines TRBV4-3 with TRBJ2-4, with D tentatively TRBD1 or TRBD2 (5 bases each). In germline, CDR1 is LGHNA, CDR2 YSLEER. Trimming took off 4 bases at V and 0 bases at J, with 7 bases between the two ends. The CDR3 sequence is 14 residues long. The CDR3 bases are TGCGCCAGCAGCCCCGGGACAGCCAAAAACATTCAGTACTTC. Translated, it gives CASSPGTAKNIQYF.

The chain uses TRBV6-5 and TRBJ2-5; D might be TRBD2 (7 bases). V lost 6 bases and J 7 bases, leaving 21 bases between the germline ends. From germline, CDR1 is MNHEY and CDR2 SVGAGI. This CDR3 region has 15 residues. CDR3 residues: CASSPVGGGGRTQYF. CDR3 DNA sequence: TGTGCCAGCAGCCCCGTGGGAGGGGGGGGCCGGACCCAGTACTTC.